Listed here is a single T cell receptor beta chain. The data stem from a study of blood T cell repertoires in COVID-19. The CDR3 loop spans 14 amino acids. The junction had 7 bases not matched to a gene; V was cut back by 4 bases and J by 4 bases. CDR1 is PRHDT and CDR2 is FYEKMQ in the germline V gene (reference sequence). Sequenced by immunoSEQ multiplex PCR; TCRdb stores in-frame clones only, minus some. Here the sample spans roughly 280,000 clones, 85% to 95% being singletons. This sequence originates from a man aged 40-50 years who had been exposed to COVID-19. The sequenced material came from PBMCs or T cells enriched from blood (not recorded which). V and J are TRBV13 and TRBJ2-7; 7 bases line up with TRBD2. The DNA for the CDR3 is TGTGCCAGCAGCTACGGACTAGATTCATACGAGCAGTACTTC. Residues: CASSYGLDSYEQYF. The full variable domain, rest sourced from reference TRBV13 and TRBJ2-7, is AAGVIQSPRHLIKEKRETATLKCYPIPRHDTVYWYQQGPGQDPQFLISFYEKMQSDKGSIPDRFSAQQFSDYHSELNMSSLELGDSALYFCASSYGLDSYEQYFGPGTRLTVT.